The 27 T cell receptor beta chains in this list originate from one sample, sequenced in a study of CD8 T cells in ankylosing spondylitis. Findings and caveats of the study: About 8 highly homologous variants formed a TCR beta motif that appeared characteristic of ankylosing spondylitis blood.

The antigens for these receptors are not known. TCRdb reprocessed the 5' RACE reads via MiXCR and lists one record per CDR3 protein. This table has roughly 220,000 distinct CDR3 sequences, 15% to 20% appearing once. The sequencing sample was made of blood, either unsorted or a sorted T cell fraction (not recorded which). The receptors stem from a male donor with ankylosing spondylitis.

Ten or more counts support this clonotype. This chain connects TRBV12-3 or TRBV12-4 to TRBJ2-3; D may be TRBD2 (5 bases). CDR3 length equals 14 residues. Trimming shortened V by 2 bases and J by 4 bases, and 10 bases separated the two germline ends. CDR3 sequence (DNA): TGTGCCAGCAGTTTACCTGGACTCGCAGATACGCAGTATTTT. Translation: CASSLPGLADTQYF.

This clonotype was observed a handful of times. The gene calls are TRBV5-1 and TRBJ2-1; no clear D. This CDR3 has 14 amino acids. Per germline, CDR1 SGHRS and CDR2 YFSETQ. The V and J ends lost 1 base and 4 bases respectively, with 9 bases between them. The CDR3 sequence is CASSLSQIYNEQFF. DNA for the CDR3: TGCGCCAGCAGCTTGAGCCAGATATACAATGAGCAGTTCTTC.

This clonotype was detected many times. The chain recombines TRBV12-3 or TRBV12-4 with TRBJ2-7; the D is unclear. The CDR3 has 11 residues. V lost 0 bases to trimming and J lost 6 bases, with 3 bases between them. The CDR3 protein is CASSLAGEQYF. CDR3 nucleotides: TGTGCCAGCAGTTTAGCCGGCGAGCAGTACTTC.

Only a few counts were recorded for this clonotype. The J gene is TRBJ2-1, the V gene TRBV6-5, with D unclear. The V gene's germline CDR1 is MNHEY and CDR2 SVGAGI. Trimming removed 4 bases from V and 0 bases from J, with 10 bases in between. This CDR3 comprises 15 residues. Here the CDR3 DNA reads TGTGCCAGCAGTTTACATCAGAGCTCCTACAATGAGCAGTTCTTC. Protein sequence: CASSLHQSSYNEQFF.

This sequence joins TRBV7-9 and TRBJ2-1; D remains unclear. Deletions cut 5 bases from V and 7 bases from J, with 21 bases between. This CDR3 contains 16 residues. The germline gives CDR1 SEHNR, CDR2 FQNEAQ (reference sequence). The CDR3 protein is CASSLFPQMDANEQFF. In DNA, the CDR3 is TGTGCCAGCAGCCTCTTTCCCCAAATGGATGCGAATGAGCAGTTCTTC.

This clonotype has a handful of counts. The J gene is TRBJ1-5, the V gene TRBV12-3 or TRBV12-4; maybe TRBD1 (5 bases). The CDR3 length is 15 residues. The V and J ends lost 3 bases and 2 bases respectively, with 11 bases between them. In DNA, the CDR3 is TGTGCCAGCAGTTTTCAGGGTCAGGGCAATCAGCCCCAGCATTTT. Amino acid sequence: CASSFQGQGNQPQHF.

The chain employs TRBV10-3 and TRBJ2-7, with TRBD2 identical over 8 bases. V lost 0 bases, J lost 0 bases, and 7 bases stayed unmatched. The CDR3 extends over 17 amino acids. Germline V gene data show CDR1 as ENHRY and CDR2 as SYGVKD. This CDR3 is CAISESSGTRSSYEQYF. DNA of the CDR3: TGTGCCATCAGTGAGTCGTCCGGGACTAGAAGCTCCTACGAGCAGTACTTC.

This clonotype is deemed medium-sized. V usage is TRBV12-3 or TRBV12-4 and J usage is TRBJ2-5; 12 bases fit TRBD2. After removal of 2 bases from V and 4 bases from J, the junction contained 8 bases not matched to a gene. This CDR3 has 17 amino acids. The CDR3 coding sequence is TGTGCCAGCAGTTTATGGTCTAGCGGGAGGGCCGGAGAGACCCAGTACTTC. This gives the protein CASSLWSSGRAGETQYF.

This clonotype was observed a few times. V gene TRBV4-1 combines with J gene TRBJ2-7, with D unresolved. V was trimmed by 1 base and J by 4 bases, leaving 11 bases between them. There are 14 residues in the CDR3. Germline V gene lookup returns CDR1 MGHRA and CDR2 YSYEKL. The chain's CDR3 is CASSQALFSYEQYF. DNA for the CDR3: TGCGCCAGCAGCCAAGCTCTCTTTAGTTACGAGCAGTACTTC.

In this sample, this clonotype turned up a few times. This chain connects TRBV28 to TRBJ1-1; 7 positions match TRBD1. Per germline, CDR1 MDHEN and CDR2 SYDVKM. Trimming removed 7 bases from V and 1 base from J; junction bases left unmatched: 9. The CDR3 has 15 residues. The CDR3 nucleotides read TGTGCCAGCACTTACAGGGGAGGGAGGAACACTGAAGCTTTCTTT. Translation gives CASTYRGGRNTEAFF. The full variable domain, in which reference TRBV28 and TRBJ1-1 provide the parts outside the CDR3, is DVKVTQSSRYLVKRTGEKVFLECVQDMDHENMFWYRQDPGLGLRLIYFSYDVKMKEKGDIPEGYSVSREKKERFSLILESASTNQTSMYLCASTYRGGRNTEAFFGQGTRLTVV.

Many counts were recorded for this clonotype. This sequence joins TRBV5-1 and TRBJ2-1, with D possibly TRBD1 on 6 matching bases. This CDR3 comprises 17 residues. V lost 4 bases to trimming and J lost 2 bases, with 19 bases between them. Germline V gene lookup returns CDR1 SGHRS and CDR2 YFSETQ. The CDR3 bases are TGCGCCAGCAGCGCCGATCAACAGGGAAAGGCCTACAATGAGCAGTTCTTC. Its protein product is CASSADQQGKAYNEQFF.

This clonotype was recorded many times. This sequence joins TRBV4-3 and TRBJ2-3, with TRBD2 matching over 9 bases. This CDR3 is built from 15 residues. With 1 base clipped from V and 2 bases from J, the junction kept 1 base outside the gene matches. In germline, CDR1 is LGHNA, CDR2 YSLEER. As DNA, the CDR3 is TGCGCCAGCAGCCAAGGACTAGCGGACACAGATACGCAGTATTTT. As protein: CASSQGLADTDTQYF.

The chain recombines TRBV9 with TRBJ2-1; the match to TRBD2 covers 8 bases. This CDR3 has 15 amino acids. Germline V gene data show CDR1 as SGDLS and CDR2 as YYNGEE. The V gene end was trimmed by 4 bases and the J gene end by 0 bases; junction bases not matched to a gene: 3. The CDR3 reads CASSSSGDSYNEQFF. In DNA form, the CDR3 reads TGTGCCAGCAGCAGTAGCGGGGACTCCTACAATGAGCAGTTCTTC.

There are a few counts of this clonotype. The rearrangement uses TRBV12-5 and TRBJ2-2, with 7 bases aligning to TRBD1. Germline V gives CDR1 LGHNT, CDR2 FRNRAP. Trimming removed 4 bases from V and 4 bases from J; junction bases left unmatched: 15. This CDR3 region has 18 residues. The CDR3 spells CASGSHASSDRPTGELFF. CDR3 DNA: TGTGCTAGTGGTTCCCACGCATCCTCGGACAGGCCCACCGGGGAGCTGTTTTTT.

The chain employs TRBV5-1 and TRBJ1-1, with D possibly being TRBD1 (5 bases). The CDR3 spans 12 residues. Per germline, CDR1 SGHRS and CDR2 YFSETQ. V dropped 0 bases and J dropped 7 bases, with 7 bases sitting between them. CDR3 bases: TGCGCCAGCAGCTTGGAGGGGAATGAAGCTTTCTTT. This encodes CASSLEGNEAFF.

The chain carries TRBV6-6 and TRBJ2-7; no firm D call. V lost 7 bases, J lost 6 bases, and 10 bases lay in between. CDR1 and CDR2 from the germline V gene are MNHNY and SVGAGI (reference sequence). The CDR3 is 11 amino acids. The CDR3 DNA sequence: TGTGCCAGCACACTGGGCGGCGAGCAGTACTTC. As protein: CASTLGGEQYF.

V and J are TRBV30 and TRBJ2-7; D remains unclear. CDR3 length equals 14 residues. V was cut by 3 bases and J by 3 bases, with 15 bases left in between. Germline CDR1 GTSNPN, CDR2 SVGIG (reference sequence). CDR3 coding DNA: TGTGCCTGGAGGGTCGGCGGACCCTTCTACGAGCAGTACTTC. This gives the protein CAWRVGGPFYEQYF.

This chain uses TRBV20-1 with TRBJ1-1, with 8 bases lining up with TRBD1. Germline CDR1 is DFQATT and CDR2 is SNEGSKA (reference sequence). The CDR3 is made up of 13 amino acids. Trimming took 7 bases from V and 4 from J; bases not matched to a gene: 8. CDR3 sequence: CSVRTGKGTEAFF. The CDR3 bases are TGCAGTGTCCGGACAGGGAAGGGCACTGAAGCTTTCTTT.

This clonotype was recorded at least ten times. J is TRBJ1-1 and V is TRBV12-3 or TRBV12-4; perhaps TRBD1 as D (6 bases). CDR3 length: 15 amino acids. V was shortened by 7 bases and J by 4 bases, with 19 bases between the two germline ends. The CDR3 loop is CASTIKGGFATEAFF. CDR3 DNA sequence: TGTGCCAGCACCATTAAGGGGGGCTTCGCCACTGAAGCTTTCTTT.

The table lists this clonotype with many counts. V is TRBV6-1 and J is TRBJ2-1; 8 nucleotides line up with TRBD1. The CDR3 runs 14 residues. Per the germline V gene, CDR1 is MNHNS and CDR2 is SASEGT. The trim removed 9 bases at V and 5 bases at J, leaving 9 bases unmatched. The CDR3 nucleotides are TGTGCCAGTTACTCGGGACAGGTCAACAATGAGCAGTTCTTC. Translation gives CASYSGQVNNEQFF.

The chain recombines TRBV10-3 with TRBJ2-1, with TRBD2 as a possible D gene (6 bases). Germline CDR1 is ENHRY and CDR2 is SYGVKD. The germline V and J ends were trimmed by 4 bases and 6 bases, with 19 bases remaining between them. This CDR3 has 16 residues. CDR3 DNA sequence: TGTGCCATCAGTGCTCGGGGACTGGGAAGACCCAATGAGCAGTTCTTC. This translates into CAISARGLGRPNEQFF.

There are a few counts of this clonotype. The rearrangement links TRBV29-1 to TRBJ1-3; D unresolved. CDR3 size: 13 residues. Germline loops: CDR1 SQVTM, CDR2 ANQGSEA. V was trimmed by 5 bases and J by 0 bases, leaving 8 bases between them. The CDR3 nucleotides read TGCAGCGTTTTAAGTGGCTCTGGAAACACCATATATTTT. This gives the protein CSVLSGSGNTIYF.

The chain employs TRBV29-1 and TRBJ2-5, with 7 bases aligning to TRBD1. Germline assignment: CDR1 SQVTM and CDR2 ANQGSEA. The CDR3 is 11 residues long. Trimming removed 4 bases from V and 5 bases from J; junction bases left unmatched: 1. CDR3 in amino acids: CSVAGGETQYF. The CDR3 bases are TGCAGCGTTGCAGGGGGTGAGACCCAGTACTTC.

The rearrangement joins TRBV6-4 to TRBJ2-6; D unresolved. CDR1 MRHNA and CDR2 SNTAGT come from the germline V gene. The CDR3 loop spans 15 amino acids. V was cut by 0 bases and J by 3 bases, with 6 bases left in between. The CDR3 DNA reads TGTGCCAGCAGTGACTCAGGGTTTGGGGCCAACGTCCTGACTTTC. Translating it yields CASSDSGFGANVLTF.

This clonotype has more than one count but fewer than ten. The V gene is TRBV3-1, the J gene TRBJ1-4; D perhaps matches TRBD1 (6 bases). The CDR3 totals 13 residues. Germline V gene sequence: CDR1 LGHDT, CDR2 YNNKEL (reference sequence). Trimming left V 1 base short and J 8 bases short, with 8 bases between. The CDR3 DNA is TGTGCCAGCAGCCAAGGGGACAACGAAAAACTGTTTTTT. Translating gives CASSQGDNEKLFF.

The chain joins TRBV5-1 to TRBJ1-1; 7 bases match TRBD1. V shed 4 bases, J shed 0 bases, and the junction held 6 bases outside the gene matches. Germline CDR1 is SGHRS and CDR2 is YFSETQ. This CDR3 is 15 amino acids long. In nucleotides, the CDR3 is TGCGCCAGCAGCCCTGGGGACAGTATGAACACTGAAGCTTTCTTT. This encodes CASSPGDSMNTEAFF.

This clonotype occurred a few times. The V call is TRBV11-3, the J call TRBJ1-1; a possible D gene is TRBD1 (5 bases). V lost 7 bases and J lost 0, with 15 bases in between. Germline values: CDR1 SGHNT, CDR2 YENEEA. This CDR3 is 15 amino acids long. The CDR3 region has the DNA TGTGCCAGCACCCAAAGGCAGGGTATGAACACTGAAGCTTTCTTT. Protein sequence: CASTQRQGMNTEAFF.